These 16 T cell receptor beta chains were sequenced from one sample in a study of response to subunit inactivated influenza vaccine. Each CDR3 protein is one row after TCRdb ran MiXCR on the RT-PCR reads. This sample carries more than 150,000 distinct CDR3 sequences, around 8.8% of them seen once, and the ten largest clones take about a tenth. This material consisted of non-naive T cells sorted from PBMCs, taken on the day of vaccination. The receptors here all came from a man aged 45-65 years who received an inactivated influenza vaccine.

In its sample, this clonotype was seen many times. The chain couples TRBV3-1 to TRBJ2-1, with a possible D match to TRBD1 (6 bases). Trimming cost V 3 bases and J 0 bases, with 9 bases left between them. CDR3 length: 15 residues. The germline gives CDR1 LGHDT, CDR2 YNNKEL (reference sequence). Here the CDR3 reads CASSQRRGSYNEQFF. The CDR3, as DNA: TGTGCCAGCAGCCAGCGCAGGGGCTCCTACAATGAGCAGTTCTTC.

The chain has TRBV11-2 and TRBJ2-3; D unclear. The CDR3 contains 15 residues. The germline gives CDR1 SGHAT, CDR2 FQNNGV. V gave up 0 bases and J gave up 5 bases, with 12 bases separating them. CDR3 nucleotides: TGTGCCAGCAGCTTAGATCGGGCGCCCGGAGATACGCAGTATTTT. The encoded protein is CASSLDRAPGDTQYF.

Note on this clonotype: A much larger clone differs from this one at a single base, so this may be a read error. The genes are TRBV7-9 and TRBJ2-1; D remains ambiguous. Looked up from germline, CDR1 is SEHNR and CDR2 is FQNEAQ (reference sequence). Trimming removed 4 bases at V and 0 bases at J, with 10 bases between. CDR3 length equals 15 residues. Written as DNA, the CDR3 is TGTGCCAGCAGCTATAGCCATGGCTCCTACAATGAGCAGTTCTTC. Its translation is CASSYSHGSYNEQFF.

This clonotype was found a few times. Written as DNA, the CDR3 is TGTGCCAGCAGTGTGGAGCGGATCTATGGCTACACCTTC. Protein sequence: CASSVERIYGYTF. This chain links TRBV6-1 with TRBJ1-2; D is uncertain. The germline V gene encodes CDR1 MNHNS and CDR2 SASEGT. The CDR3 runs 13 residues. Trimming pared 4 bases from V and 4 bases from J, leaving 10 bases between.

This clonotype appeared once. Being one base from a much bigger clone, this may be a read error. The chain combines TRBV12-3 or TRBV12-4 with TRBJ2-3; the D gene is possibly TRBD2 (6 bases). The CDR3 is made up of 15 amino acids. Trimming shortened V by 6 bases and J by 8 bases, and 21 bases separated the two germline ends. In nucleotides, the CDR3 is TGTGCCAGCAGAGAGTCTCTAGCGTCTTCAGGTACGCAGTATTTT. As protein: CASRESLASSGTQYF.

The chain carries TRBV4-2 and TRBJ2-2; D perhaps matches TRBD2 (6 bases). Looked up from germline, CDR1 is LGHNA and CDR2 is YNFKEQ. V lost 0 bases and J 6 bases, leaving 8 bases between the germline ends. This CDR3 is built from 14 residues. The CDR3 protein is CASSQERRAGELFF. The CDR3 DNA follows: TGTGCCAGCAGCCAAGAGAGGAGGGCCGGGGAGCTGTTTTTT.

V is TRBV7-8 and J is TRBJ2-2, with D tentatively TRBD1 (6 bases). Germline CDR1 reads SGHVS; CDR2 reads FQNEAQ. The CDR3 spans 16 residues. V was shortened by 1 base and J by 1 base, with 10 bases between the two germline ends. The CDR3 spells CASSLVETGNTGELFF. The CDR3 DNA follows: TGTGCCAGCAGCTTAGTAGAGACAGGGAACACCGGGGAGCTGTTTTTT.

This chain uses TRBV6-1 with TRBJ2-1; 9 nucleotides match TRBD2. The CDR3 length is 15 residues. Germline trimming cut 7 bases from V and 4 bases from J; bases unmatched to any gene: 8. Germline V gene sequence: CDR1 MNHNS, CDR2 SASEGT. CDR3 sequence (DNA): TGTGCCAGCAAGGCTAGCGGGAATGGGTACAATGAGCAGTTCTTC. Translation gives CASKASGNGYNEQFF.

The table lists this clonotype with many counts. The chain joins TRBV7-2 to TRBJ2-4; no reliable D call. In germline, CDR1 is SGHTA, CDR2 FQGNSA. The ends were cut back, 1 base at V and 1 base at J, with 8 bases in the middle. The CDR3 length is 15 residues. CDR3 in amino acids: CASSLEATAKNIQYF. The CDR3 DNA reads as TGTGCCAGCAGCTTAGAAGCCACCGCCAAAAACATTCAGTACTTC. The full variable domain, in which reference TRBV7-2 and TRBJ2-4 provide the parts outside the CDR3, is GAGVSQSPSNKVTEKGKDVELRCDPISGHTALYWYRQSLGQGLEFLIYFQGNSAPDKSGLPSDRFSAERTGGSVSTLTIQRTQQEDSAVYLCASSLEATAKNIQYFGAGTRLSVL.

V and J are TRBV4-3 and TRBJ1-2; D unclear. CDR1 and CDR2 from the germline V gene are LGHNA and YSLEER. The CDR3 has 14 amino acids. Trimming removed 0 bases from V and 2 bases from J, with 7 bases in between. CDR3 sequence: CASSQESRNYGYTF. CDR3 bases: TGCGCCAGCAGCCAAGAATCCAGGAACTATGGCTACACCTTC.

This clonotype has ten or more counts. V gene TRBV7-8 combines with J gene TRBJ2-2; D unresolved. The germline CDR1 and CDR2 sequences are SGHVS and FQNEAQ. The CDR3 extends over 14 amino acids. Trimming took off 1 base at V and 5 bases at J, with 8 bases between the two ends. The CDR3 bases are TGTGCCAGCAGCTTAGTGGTAACGACCGGGGAGCTGTTTTTT. Translation gives CASSLVVTTGELFF.

V usage is TRBV29-1 and J usage is TRBJ2-2; 7 nucleotides agree with TRBD2. This CDR3 has 15 amino acids. Trimming removed 4 bases from V and 1 base from J; junction bases left unmatched: 6. Germline loops: CDR1 SQVTM, CDR2 ANQGSEA. The CDR3 DNA reads as TGCAGCGTTGTGAAAGGCGGGGGGAACACCGGGGAGCTGTTTTTT. Its protein product is CSVVKGGGNTGELFF.

This clonotype has just a few counts. The gene calls are TRBV6-7 and TRBJ1-6; D call uncertain. TRBV6-7 is an ORF, with its function uncertain. The ends were cut back, 0 bases at V and 7 bases at J, with 7 bases in the middle. This CDR3 has 14 amino acids. DNA for the CDR3: TGTGCCAGCAGTTACTCGAAGGCAAATTCACCCCTCCACTTT. This translates into CASSYSKANSPLHF.

The V and J genes are TRBV11-2 and TRBJ1-3; D might be TRBD1 (5 bases). The CDR3 covers 11 residues. Germline V gives CDR1 SGHAT, CDR2 FQNNGV. CDR3 sequence: CAGATGNTIYF. The CDR3 region has the DNA TGTGCTGGGGCAACTGGAAACACCATATATTTT.

J is TRBJ1-1 and V is TRBV2; the D is unclear. The germline V gene encodes CDR1 SNHLY and CDR2 FYNNEI. The V end was cut by 2 bases, the J end by 2 bases, with 9 bases between. This CDR3 is built from 14 residues. CDR3 residues: CASSEITDNTEAFF. The CDR3 nucleotides are TGTGCCAGCAGTGAAATAACAGATAACACTGAAGCTTTCTTT.

A few counts support this clonotype. V usage is TRBV18 and J usage is TRBJ2-3; the match to TRBD2 covers 9 bases. The CDR3 runs to 17 residues. After removal of 0 bases from V and 2 bases from J, the junction contained 6 bases not matched to a gene. The germline V gene has CDR1 KGHSH and CDR2 LQKENI. The DNA for the CDR3 is TGTGCCAGCTCACCACCTTACAGACTAGCGGACACAGATACGCAGTATTTT. This sequence encodes CASSPPYRLADTDTQYF.